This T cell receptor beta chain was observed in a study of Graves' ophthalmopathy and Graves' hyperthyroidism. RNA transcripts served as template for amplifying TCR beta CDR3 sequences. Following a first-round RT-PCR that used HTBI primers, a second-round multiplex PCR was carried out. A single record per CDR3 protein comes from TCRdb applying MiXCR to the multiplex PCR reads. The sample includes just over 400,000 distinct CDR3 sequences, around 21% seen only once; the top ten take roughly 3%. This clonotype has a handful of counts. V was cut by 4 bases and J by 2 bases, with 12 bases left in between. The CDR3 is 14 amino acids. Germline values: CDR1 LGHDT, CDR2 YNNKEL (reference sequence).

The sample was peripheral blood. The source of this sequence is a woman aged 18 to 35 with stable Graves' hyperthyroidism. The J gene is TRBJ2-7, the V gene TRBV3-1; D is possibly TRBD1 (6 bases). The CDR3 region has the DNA TGTGCCAGCAGCCCCCGGGACATTACCTACGAGCAGTACTTC. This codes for CASSPRDITYEQYF.